The source of this T cell receptor beta chain is a study of T cells expressing NK-cell markers. Study context: Eight donors were sequenced, seven testing HCMV-seropositive and one testing seronegative. Findings and caveats of the study: In roughly six donors, dominant NKG2C+ clonotypes were about 1.0-7.5% of CD8+ T cells. Leadership of the CD3+CD56-NKG2C+ fraction also belonged to these clonotypes in four donors.

The CDR3 has 14 residues. TCR beta cDNA was made by 5'RACE template switching with UMIs. TCRdb processed the 5' RACE reads again and assigns one entry to each CDR3 protein, with no DNA. The ten top clones account for roughly 1.4%, within a sample of a few hundred thousand distinct CDR3 sequences. In the case of this clonotype: The antigen is undetermined.

The chain combines TRBV12-3 or TRBV12-4 with TRBJ2-7; the TRBD1 assignment by TCRdb is unverifiable without DNA. This sequence originates from a woman aged 45-59 years in good health. Sequenced: blood T cells: a sorted CD56 or NKG2C T cell subset, CD4+ or CD8+ T cells, or bulk PBMC T cells (not recorded which). CDR3 loop: CASTSRTGVYEQYF.